This is a list of T cell receptor beta chains from one sample in a study of tumor-infiltrating lymphocytes in primary liver carcinoma. TCRdb called the multiplex PCR reads again in MiXCR, with one record for every CDR3 protein. Counted here are 300,000 to 350,000 distinct CDR3 sequences, about 65% occurring once; the ten biggest clones make up roughly 6%. Sequenced input: peripheral blood. The receptor source for this set is a man between 35 and 55 years old with primary liver carcinoma and hepatitis B virus infection. Each CDR3 is given with its conserved first and last residue. D genes are given only for firm matches. A row's size may be missing; if present it is once, few, many or a size class.

j_gene | d_gene | abundance | v_gene | CDR3aa | CDR3nt
TRBJ2-7 | TRBD1 | once | TRBV5-4 | CANSQGQGIYEQYF | TGTGCCAACAGCCAGGGACAGGGAATCTACGAGCAGTACTTC
TRBJ2-1 | NA | NA | TRBV5-1 | CASSLGGLACNEQFF | TGCGCCAGCAGCTTGGGGGGATTAGCGTGTAATGAGCAGTTCTTC
TRBJ1-1 | NA | many | TRBV6-1 | CASSALTDYSLFF | TGTGCCAGCAGTGCCCTGACTGATTATTCCCTTTTCTTT
TRBJ1-5 | NA | NA | TRBV5-5 | CASSLEESNQPQHF | TGTGCCAGCAGCTTGGAAGAGAGCAATCAGCCCCAGCATTTT
TRBJ1-6 | NA | NA | TRBV13 | CASSSVAGGRFTLHF | TGTGCCAGCAGCTCTGTCGCCGGGGGGAGATTCACCCTCCACTTT
TRBJ2-6 | NA | NA | TRBV5-4 | CANSRRVSGANVLTF | TGTGCCAACAGCAGGCGGGTTTCTGGGGCCAACGTCCTGACCTTC
TRBJ1-2 | NA | NA | TRBV12-3/TRBV12-4 | CASSFGQGLYAYTF | TGTGCCAGTAGTTTTGGGCAGGGTCTATATGCCTACACCTTC
TRBJ1-1 | NA | once | TRBV29-1 | CSVAVQDIEAFF | TGCAGCGTGGCTGTACAGGATATTGAAGCTTTCTTT
TRBJ1-5 | NA | NA | TRBV11-2 | CASSIGVSHSNQPQHF | TGTGCCAGCAGCATAGGTGTTTCCCATAGCAATCAGCCCCAGCATTTT
TRBJ2-7 | NA | NA | TRBV11-1 | CASSREQAYEQYF | TGTGCCAGCAGCCGTGAGCAGGCCTACGAACAGTACTTC
TRBJ2-7 | NA | NA | TRBV11-1 | CASSLGANHYEQYF | TGTGCCAGCAGCTTAGGGGCTAATCACTACGAGCAGTACTTC
TRBJ2-7 | TRBD1 | many | TRBV6-1 | CASSVKKNRGGLLEQYF | TGTGCCAGCAGCGTCAAAAAGAACAGGGGCGGACTCCTCGAGCAGTACTTC
TRBJ1-1 | NA | NA | TRBV5-1 | CASSLLPLGGRGAEVFF | TGCGCCAGCAGCTTGTTGCCGCTCGGGGGACGCGGGGCTGAAGTTTTCTTT
TRBJ2-3 | TRBD2 | NA | TRBV11-2 | CASRLAGGLDTQYF | TGTGCCAGCAGATTAGCGGGAGGCTTAGATACGCAGTATTTT
TRBJ2-5 | NA | NA | TRBV11-2 | CVSSLEGTREEIQYF | TGTGTCAGCAGCTTAGAAGGTACCAGGGAGGAGATCCAGTACTTC
TRBJ2-1 | NA | once | TRBV11-2 | CANSFKHGLGRESWNYNKQFF | TGTGCCAACAGCTTCAAGCATGGGTTGGGTCGGGAGTCGTGGAACTACAATAAGCAGTTCTTC
TRBJ2-1 | NA | few | TRBV21-1 | CASSKGASGRADEQFF | TGTGCCAGCAGCAAAGGGGCTAGCGGGAGGGCCGATGAGCAGTTCTTC
TRBJ2-2 | NA | NA | TRBV5-4 | CASIYQTNTGELFF | TGTGCCAGCATCTATCAAACGAACACCGGGGAGCTGTTTTTT
TRBJ2-3 | NA | once | TRBV5-1 | CTSSLAGAMADTQYF | TGCACCAGCAGCTTGGCCGGGGCAATGGCAGATACGCAGTATTTT
TRBJ1-6 | NA | NA | TRBV30 | CAWNRRTYSPLHF | TGTGCCTGGAACCGCAGGACGTACTCACCCCTCCACTTT
TRBJ2-7 | NA | NA | TRBV12-3/TRBV12-4 | CASTLGAYEHYF | TGTGCCAGCACTTTAGGTGCTTACGAGCACTACTTC
TRBJ2-7 | NA | NA | TRBV6-5 | CASSCVLSGEQYF | TGTGCCAGCAGTTGCGTACTTTCTGGTGAGCAGTACTTC
TRBJ2-1 | TRBD2 | NA | TRBV7-9 | CASSSPGLAGERFYNEQFF | TGTGCCAGCAGCTCACCGGGACTAGCGGGAGAGAGATTCTACAATGAGCAGTTCTTC
TRBJ2-3 | TRBD2 | NA | TRBV24-1 | CATSDTGTSGSPDTYYF | TGTGCCACCAGTGATACCGGGACTAGCGGGAGTCCAGATACGTACTATTTT
TRBJ2-7 | TRBD2 | many | TRBV4-3 | CASSQVLGLAHEQYF | TGCGCCAGCAGCCAAGTGCTGGGACTAGCCCACGAGCAGTACTTC
TRBJ2-7 | TRBD2 | many | TRBV14 | CASSQAGGGYEQYF | TGTGCCAGCAGCCAAGCGGGGGGGGGCTACGAGCAGTACTTC
TRBJ2-1 | NA | NA | TRBV7-9 | CASSLGLGRLNEQFF | TGTGCCAGCAGCTTAGGACTAGGCAGACTTAATGAGCAGTTCTTC
TRBJ2-7 | TRBD1 | many | TRBV6-1 | CASSEVGTGYYEQYF | TGTGCCAGCAGTGAAGTAGGGACAGGCTACTACGAGCAGTACTTC
TRBJ2-6 | NA | NA | TRBV6-1 | CASSDGISGANVLTF | TGTGCCAGCAGTGATGGGATATCTGGGGCCAACGTCCTGACTTTC
TRBJ2-7 | NA | NA | TRBV7-9 | CASSSWDLTYEQYF | TGTGCCAGCAGCTCCTGGGACCTCACCTACGAGCAGTACTTC
TRBJ2-1 | NA | NA | TRBV29-1 | CSVGRANERFF | TGCAGCGTTGGCAGGGCCAACGAGCGGTTCTTC
TRBJ2-3 | NA | NA | TRBV5-1 | CASCKTDPTDTQYF | TGCGCCAGCTGCAAGACGGACCCGACGGATACGCAGTATTTT
TRBJ2-1 | NA | NA | TRBV12-3/TRBV12-4 | CVSSLPNGSSYNEQFF | TGTGTCAGCAGTTTACCTAACGGGAGTTCCTACAATGAGCAGTTCTTC
TRBJ2-7 | NA | few | TRBV5-6 | CASSSPISSYEQYF | TGTGCCAGCAGCTCCCCGATTAGCTCCTACGAGCAGTACTTC
TRBJ2-7 | TRBD2 | NA | TRBV11-2 | CARSLVWSGRSYEKHF | TGTGCCAGAAGCTTAGTTTGGAGCGGGAGATCCTACGAGAAGCACTTC
TRBJ2-2 | NA | once | TRBV10-1 | CASSDGTDTGELFF | TGCGCCAGCTCCGACGGCACAGACACCGGGGAGCTGTTTTTT
TRBJ2-7 | TRBD1 | NA | TRBV5-4 | CASSQAPGQSYEQYF | TGTGCCAGCAGCCAAGCCCCGGGACAGTCCTACGAGCAGTACTTC
TRBJ2-1 | TRBD1 | NA | TRBV10-3 | CAISEFGQGAYNEQFF | TGTGCCATCAGTGAGTTCGGACAGGGGGCTTACAATGAGCAGTTCTTC
TRBJ2-1 | TRBD2 | NA | TRBV6-1 | CASSKGLASGSSYDEQFF | TGTGCCAGCAGTAAGGGACTAGCTTCCGGAAGCTCCTACGATGAGCAGTTCTTC
TRBJ2-5 | NA | NA | TRBV4-1 | CASGQDRGVLSETQYF | TGCGCCAGCGGCCAAGATAGGGGGGTTCTGTCAGAGACCCAGTACTTC
TRBJ2-1 | NA | NA | TRBV5-6 | CASTQTRSYNEQFF | TGTGCCAGCACCCAGACGCGCTCCTACAATGAGCAGTTCTTC
TRBJ2-3 | NA | once | TRBV11-2 | CTSSLEGGGRVTDTQYF | TGTACCAGCAGCTTAGAGGGGGGTGGGAGGGTAACAGATACGCAGTATTTT
TRBJ2-1 | NA | NA | TRBV11-2 | CASGGLDVNEHFF | TGTGCCAGCGGAGGGCTAGACGTCAATGAGCACTTCTTC
TRBJ2-1 | TRBD2 | NA | TRBV7-9 | CASISRSGTYNEQFF | TGTGCCAGCATCTCCCGAAGCGGGACCTACAATGAGCAGTTCTTC
TRBJ2-3 | TRBD2 | NA | TRBV5-1 | CASSPDRLAGGSLVGTDTQYF | TGCGCCAGCAGCCCGGATCGACTAGCGGGAGGGTCCCTCGTAGGCACAGATACGCAGTATTTT
TRBJ1-2 | NA | NA | TRBV2 | CASSVGRVNYGYAF | TGTGCCAGCAGTGTTGGTCGGGTTAACTATGGCTACGCCTTC
TRBJ2-3 | TRBD2 | NA | TRBV24-1 | CATSDPGLAGTRDTQYF | TGTGCCACCAGTGACCCCGGACTAGCGGGAACAAGGGATACGCAGTATTTT
TRBJ2-2 | NA | NA | TRBV24-1 | CATSDVLNTGELFF | TGTGCCACCAGTGATGTCCTGAACACCGGGGAGCTGTTTTTT
TRBJ2-3 | NA | few | TRBV5-4 | CASSLVGRKGHADTQYF | TGTGCCAGCAGCTTGGTCGGGCGGAAAGGCCACGCAGATACGCAGTATTTT
TRBJ1-5 | NA | many | TRBV19 | CASSRGPEQPQHF | TGTGCCAGTAGTAGGGGGCCTGAGCAGCCCCAGCATTTT
TRBJ2-4 | NA | many | TRBV29-1 | CSVADRQLAKNIQYF | TGCAGCGTCGCGGACAGACAGTTAGCCAAAAACATTCAGTACTTC
TRBJ2-3 | NA | few | TRBV28 | CASSLRASRADTQYF | TGTGCCAGCAGTTTAAGGGCCTCGCGGGCAGATACGCAGTATTTT
TRBJ2-1 | NA | once | TRBV11-2 | CASSHRAWENEQFF | TGTGCCAGCTCCCATAGGGCATGGGAGAATGAGCAGTTCTTT
TRBJ2-1 | NA | NA | TRBV11-1 | CANSPAGSNEQFF | TGTGCCAACAGCCCGGCCGGGAGTAATGAGCAGTTCTTC
TRBJ2-4 | TRBD2 | once | TRBV11-2 | CASSLAGGLNTQYF | TGTGCCAGCAGCTTAGCGGGGGGTTTGAACACACAGTACTTC
TRBJ2-1 | NA | few | TRBV7-3 | CASSRRGPGDEQFF | TGTGCCAGCAGCCGTAGAGGGCCCGGGGATGAGCAGTTCTTC
TRBJ2-6 | NA | few | TRBV28 | CATSEDSGANVLTF | TGTGCCACCTCTGAGGACTCTGGGGCCAACGTCCTGACTTTC
TRBJ2-7 | TRBD1 | many | TRBV6-2/TRBV6-3 | CASSYHRDRGHHEQYF | TGTGCCAGCAGTTACCACCGGGACAGGGGGCACCACGAGCAGTACTTC
TRBJ2-5 | NA | NA | TRBV19 | CASLFQETQYF | TGTGCCAGCCTTTTCCAGGAGACCCAGTACTTC